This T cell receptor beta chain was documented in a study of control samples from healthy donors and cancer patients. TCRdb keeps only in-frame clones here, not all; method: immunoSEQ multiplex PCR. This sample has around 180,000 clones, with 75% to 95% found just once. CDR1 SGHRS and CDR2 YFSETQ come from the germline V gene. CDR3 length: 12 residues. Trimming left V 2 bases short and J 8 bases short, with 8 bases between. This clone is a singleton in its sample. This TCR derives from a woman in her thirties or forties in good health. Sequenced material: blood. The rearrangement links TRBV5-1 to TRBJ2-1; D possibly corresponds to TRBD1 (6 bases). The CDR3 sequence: CASSLQGYEQFF. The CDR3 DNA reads TGCGCCAGCAGCTTACAGGGCTATGAGCAGTTCTTC.